This entry is about one T cell receptor (beta chain). Its antigen is not identified. Sequenced by immunoSEQ multiplex PCR; TCRdb stores in-frame clones only, minus some. The sample contains tens of thousands of clones, around four fifths of which appear only once. This sample is drawn from a study of OX40 agonist ivuxolimab in advanced cancers. Study-wide background: Subjects had a mean age of around 60 years, with a range of 23 to 79; less than 90% were male.

General study findings and limits: Some patients without response likewise showed low normalized clonal expansion.

Germline CDR1 is MGHDK and CDR2 is SYGVNS. This CDR3 has 16 amino acids. Deletions cut 0 bases from V and 0 bases from J, with 11 bases between. The rearrangement links TRBV25-1 to TRBJ1-1; D uncertain. This TCR came from an adult with an advanced solid tumor such as melanoma, head and neck, liver or kidney cancer. Sequencing used CD4+ or CD8+ T cells sorted from blood, obtained in a trial of the OX40 agonist ivuxolimab. In DNA form, the CDR3 reads TGTGCCAGCAGTGAATATCTTAGTCCGCTGAACACTGAAGCTTTCTTT. Translation: CASSEYLSPLNTEAFF.